The 18 T cell receptor beta chains presented below share a single source sample, sequenced in a study of Ad26.COV2.S vaccination and SARS-CoV-2 variants. Clones were read by immunoSEQ multiplex PCR, and TCRdb kept only the in-frame ones, dropping some. The sample consists of over 130,000 clones, about nine tenths of them appearing once. The sequences come from peripheral blood, collected after recovery from COVID-19. The receptors derive from a human donor who had recovered from COVID-19.

V gene TRBV6-5 combines with J gene TRBJ1-1, with unresolved D. CDR1 is MNHEY, CDR2 SVGAGI, per germline. The germline V and J ends were trimmed by 0 bases and 7 bases, with 9 bases remaining between them. The CDR3 runs to 13 residues. This CDR3 is CASSYSAAGEAFF. The CDR3 DNA follows: TGTGCCAGCAGTTACTCGGCAGCTGGTGAAGCTTTCTTT.

This clone has only a few counts. The gene calls are TRBV11-2 and TRBJ1-6; tentatively, D is TRBD1 (6 bases). Germline CDR1 and CDR2: SGHAT and FQNNGV. Trimming shortened V by 2 bases and J by 13 bases, and 15 bases separated the two germline ends. There are 14 residues in the CDR3. This CDR3 reads CASSLSYQGRPLHF. CDR3 nucleotides: TGTGCCAGCAGCTTATCTTACCAGGGGAGGCCCCTCCACTTT.

This clone was observed a few times. The chain has TRBV6-2 or TRBV6-3 and TRBJ2-1, with D unresolved. CDR1 is MNHEY, CDR2 SVGEGT, per germline. This CDR3 has 12 amino acids. Deletions cut 2 bases from V and 8 bases from J, with 7 bases between. The CDR3 loop is CASSYHLDEQFF. The CDR3 DNA is TGTGCCAGCAGTTACCATCTCGATGAGCAGTTCTTC.

The chain joins TRBV2 to TRBJ1-5; a weak D match, TRBD1 (6 bases). The germline V gene has CDR1 SNHLY and CDR2 FYNNEI. The CDR3 has 13 amino acids. Trimming cost V 6 bases and J 7 bases, with 13 bases left between them. The CDR3 DNA sequence: TGTGCCAGCAGGCAGGGGAGGGAGCAGCCCCAGCATTTT. Its protein product is CASRQGREQPQHF.

The chain uses TRBV5-1 and TRBJ1-4; 8 positions agree with TRBD1. The germline gives CDR1 SGHRS, CDR2 YFSETQ. The J segment lost 8 bases and the V segment lost 6 bases, leaving 9 bases of the junction unmatched. The CDR3 sequence is 14 residues long. CDR3 sequence (DNA): TGCGCCAGCACCGTCGGACAGGGTGGGGAAAAACTGTTTTTT. This gives the protein CASTVGQGGEKLFF.

This clone was recorded once. The V call is TRBV5-5, the J call TRBJ1-1; TRBD1 might be the D (6 bases). The germline V gene has CDR1 SGHKS and CDR2 YYEKEE (reference sequence). V was trimmed by 3 bases and J by 4 bases, leaving 10 bases between them. The CDR3 loop spans 13 amino acids. Here the CDR3 reads CASSSRGGTEAFF. CDR3 coding DNA: TGTGCCAGCAGCTCCAGGGGTGGCACTGAAGCTTTCTTT. Supplemented by reference TRBV5-5 and TRBJ1-1, the full variable domain reads DAGVTQSPTHLIKTRGQQVTLRCSPISGHKSVSWYQQVLGQGPQFIFQYYEKEERGRGNFPDRFSARQFPNYSSELNVNALLLGDSALYLCASSSRGGTEAFFGQGTRLTVV.

This clone has more than one count but fewer than ten. The V and J genes are TRBV4-3 and TRBJ2-7, with TRBD1 as a possible D gene (5 bases). Trimming shortened V by 0 bases and J by 2 bases, and 8 bases separated the two germline ends. The CDR3 has 14 residues. CDR1 is LGHNA and CDR2 is YSLEER in the germline V gene. The CDR3 loop reads CASSQETDTYEQYF. As DNA, the CDR3 is TGCGCCAGCAGCCAAGAGACAGACACCTACGAGCAGTACTTC.

V and J are TRBV7-2 and TRBJ2-3, with D perhaps TRBD1 (5 bases). CDR1 is SGHTA and CDR2 is FQGNSA in the germline V gene. Trimming cost V 6 bases and J 4 bases, with 11 bases left between them. CDR3 length: 13 amino acids. This CDR3 is CASSPGQSDTQYF. The CDR3, as DNA: TGTGCCAGCAGTCCCGGACAATCAGATACGCAGTATTTT.

The gene calls are TRBV18 and TRBJ1-2, with 7 bases identical to TRBD1. With 5 bases clipped from V and 1 base from J, the junction kept 10 bases outside the gene matches. Germline CDR1 and CDR2: KGHSH and LQKENI. This CDR3 is built from 16 residues. The DNA for the CDR3 is TGTGCCAGCTCATCTTGGACAGGAGAGAATAACTATGGCTACACCTTC. Its protein product is CASSSWTGENNYGYTF.

The gene calls are TRBV27 and TRBJ1-5; D remains unclear. The CDR3 extends over 15 amino acids. Germline CDR1 reads MNHEY; CDR2 reads SMNVEV (reference sequence). Trimming removed 5 bases from V and 7 bases from J, with 18 bases in between. The CDR3 sequence is CASSSQPVREQPQHF. In DNA, the CDR3 is TGTGCCAGCAGTAGCCAGCCGGTACGTGAGCAGCCCCAGCATTTT.

The chain uses TRBV30 and TRBJ1-1; 8 bases align to TRBD1. Germline CDR1 is GTSNPN and CDR2 is SVGIG (reference sequence). With V trimmed by 4 bases and J by 1 base, 8 bases remained unmatched. This CDR3 contains 15 residues. In DNA, the CDR3 is TGTGCCTGGAAAAACAGGGGGATTCAGAACACTGAAGCTTTCTTT. Residues: CAWKNRGIQNTEAFF.

The V gene is TRBV5-1, the J gene TRBJ2-1; D is ambiguous. The CDR3 is made up of 16 amino acids. Germline CDR1 reads SGHRS; CDR2 reads YFSETQ. With 0 bases removed from V and 0 bases from J, the gap between germline ends came to 10 bases. The CDR3 bases are TGCGCCAGCAGCTTGGTCGCGCAAAGCTCCTACAATGAGCAGTTCTTC. Translation gives CASSLVAQSSYNEQFF.

This sequence joins TRBV11-2 and TRBJ2-2; 8 nucleotides agree with TRBD1. The V segment lost 3 bases and the J segment 1 base; nucleotides outside the gene matches: 1. The germline V gene encodes CDR1 SGHAT and CDR2 FQNNGV. The CDR3 contains 15 residues. The CDR3 loop reads CASSFRGRNTGELFF. In nucleotides, the CDR3 is TGTGCCAGCAGCTTCAGGGGGCGGAACACCGGGGAGCTGTTTTTT.

Worth noting for this clone: An end of the junction differs from the germline gene, which may be a read error. Other nucleotide sequences in the sample specify the same CDR3. The chain is built from TRBV5-5 and TRBJ1-2; D unclear. This CDR3 contains 14 residues. CDR1 and CDR2 from the germline V gene are SGHKS and YYEKEE (reference sequence). The CDR3 DNA is TGTGCCAGCAGCTTGATAGGAGCTAACTATGGCTACACTTTC. Translated: CASSLIGANYGYTF. Complete variable domain (other parts from reference TRBV5-5 and TRBJ1-2): DAGVTQSPTHLIKTRGQQVTLRCSPISGHKSVSWYQQVLGQGPQFIFQYYEKEERGRGNFPDRFSARQFPNYSSELNVNALLLGDSALYLCASSLIGANYGYTFGSGTRLTVV.

This sequence joins TRBV18 and TRBJ2-7; no firm D call. Looked up from germline, CDR1 is KGHSH and CDR2 is LQKENI. The CDR3 extends over 16 amino acids. The V end was cut by 3 bases, the J end by 5 bases, with 20 bases between. The CDR3: CASSPVDSRLPHEQYF. For the CDR3, the DNA is TGTGCCAGCTCACCTGTTGACTCCCGGCTCCCTCACGAGCAGTACTTC.

The CDR3 bases are TGTGCCAGCTCACCGCTACCGTTGGAGACCCAGTACTTC. Encoded protein: CASSPLPLETQYF. The chain links TRBV18 to TRBJ2-5; no reliable D call. CDR1 and CDR2 (germline): KGHSH, LQKENI. V lost 3 bases and J 5 bases, leaving 10 bases between the germline ends. The CDR3 runs 13 residues.

The chain employs TRBV6-5 and TRBJ2-5, with TRBD2 identical over 7 bases. This CDR3 is built from 14 residues. Germline V lookup: CDR1 MNHEY, CDR2 SVGAGI. With V trimmed by 10 bases and J by 5 bases, 13 bases remained unmatched. CDR3 residues: CAIEPGLPKETQYF. The CDR3 DNA reads TGTGCCATCGAACCGGGACTACCCAAGGAGACCCAGTACTTC.

This chain joins TRBV28 and TRBJ1-2; 10 nucleotides agree with TRBD1. The CDR3 loop spans 13 amino acids. Germline assignment: CDR1 MDHEN and CDR2 SYDVKM. The CDR3 DNA reads as TGTGGGGACAGGGGCCGCTTAAACTATGGCTACACCTTC. It encodes CGDRGRLNYGYTF.